This passage covers 3 T cell receptor beta chains from one sample sequenced in a study of blood T cells in healthy people across ages. It was with a sample-barcoded 5' primer and a J-beta primer mix that a second PCR of about 7 to 12 cycles was run. A single record per CDR3 protein comes from TCRdb applying MiXCR to the 5' RACE reads. Here the sample spans 450,000 to 700,000 distinct CDR3 sequences, about 25% being singletons. Sequencing used blood. These receptors originate from a woman in her seventies in good health.

Only a few counts were recorded for this clonotype. The rearrangement uses TRBV5-1 and TRBJ2-1; 10 nucleotides line up with TRBD2. The CDR3 sequence is 17 residues long. Germline V gene sequence: CDR1 SGHRS, CDR2 YFSETQ. Trimming took 0 bases from V and 0 from J; bases not matched to a gene: 3. The CDR3 is CASSLAPSGSSYNEQFF. The CDR3 nucleotides are TGCGCCAGCAGCTTGGCCCCTAGCGGGAGCTCCTACAATGAGCAGTTCTTC.

Worth noting for this clonotype: The junction shows a germline mismatch at one end, possibly a read error. The V and J genes are TRBV18 and TRBJ2-1, with 8 positions matching TRBD1. This CDR3 contains 15 residues. Germline values: CDR1 KGHSH, CDR2 LQKENI. CDR3 region: CASSPRQGFYNERFF. CDR3 sequence (DNA): TGTGCCAGCTCACCTCGACAGGGGTTCTACAATGAGCGGTTCTTC.

Written as DNA, the CDR3 is TGTGCCATCAGTGGAAGCGTGGGGGGCGAGCAGTACTTC. Residues: CAISGSVGGEQYF. The chain joins TRBV10-3 to TRBJ2-7; a weak D match, TRBD2 (6 bases). The CDR3 spans 13 residues. Per the germline V gene, CDR1 is ENHRY and CDR2 is SYGVKD. The germline V and J ends were trimmed by 4 bases and 6 bases, with 13 bases remaining between them.